This TCR beta chain was captured in a study of CD8 T cells in Susac syndrome. Trimming left V 2 bases short and J 2 bases short, with 7 bases between. Germline assignment: CDR1 SGHTA and CDR2 FQGNSA. The CDR3 has 14 residues. Random hexamers were used to reverse transcribe roughly 0.5 to 1 ug of RNA. immunoSEQ multiplex PCR amplified TCR beta CDR3 across 54 Vbeta, 13 Jbeta. TCRdb re-analysed the immunoSEQ multiplex PCR reads in MiXCR, keeping a single row per CDR3 protein. The sample includes about 190,000 distinct CDR3 sequences, under 95% seen only once; the top ten take 0.1% to 0.12%. Healthy donors, matched for age and sex, constituted the control group.

V is TRBV7-2 and J is TRBJ1-3; D is unclear. The source material was CD4+ T cells from PBMCs. The source is a human donor in good health. The CDR3 DNA is TGTGCCAGCAGCTTACAGGCAGCTGGAAACACCATATATTTT. Its translation is CASSLQAAGNTIYF.